This is a list of T cell receptor beta chains from one sample in a study of blood T cell repertoires in COVID-19. The assay was immunoSEQ multiplex PCR, and TCRdb's table has in-frame clones only and misses some. The sample carries about 170,000 clones, less than 90% recorded once. Sequences were obtained from peripheral blood. All receptors come from a man in his 60s with acute or convalescent COVID-19. Each CDR3 is given with its conserved first and last residue. The order of the fields is D gene, J gene, clone size, V gene, CDR3 protein, CDR3 DNA. D genes are given only for firm matches. Not every row has a clone size; where given, it reads once, few, many or a size class.

-,TRBJ2-6,-,TRBV4-2,CASRREGSGANVLTF,TGTGCCAGCAGGAGGGAAGGCTCTGGGGCCAACGTCCTGACTTTC
-,TRBJ1-5,-,TRBV30,CAWSRSNQPQHF,TGTGCCTGGAGTCGTAGCAATCAGCCCCAGCATTTT
-,TRBJ1-1,-,TRBV12-5,CASGLRPLGARDTEAFF,TGTGCTAGTGGTTTGAGGCCTTTGGGCGCGCGGGACACTGAAGCTTTCTTT
TRBD1,TRBJ2-7,once,TRBV11-3,CASSLDRTGVYEQYF,TGTGCCAGCAGCTTAGATCGGACAGGTGTTTACGAGCAGTACTTC
TRBD2,TRBJ2-1,-,TRBV9,CASSFSGGEDNEQFF,TGTGCCAGCAGCTTCAGCGGGGGGGAGGACAATGAGCAGTTCTTC
-,TRBJ1-2,once,TRBV5-1,CASSLGRQGDYGYTF,TGCGCCAGCAGCTTGGGACGGCAGGGTGACTATGGCTACACCTTC
-,TRBJ2-7,-,TRBV27,CASSVGTTSEQYF,TGTGCCAGCAGTGTCGGGACAACCTCCGAGCAGTACTTC
TRBD1,TRBJ1-5,-,TRBV19,CASSPGTGGRPSNQPQHF,TGTGCCAGTAGTCCGGGGACAGGTGGGCGTCCGAGCAATCAGCCCCAGCATTTT
TRBD2,TRBJ2-5,once,TRBV30,CAWSPLAGVGETQYF,TGTGCCTGGAGTCCCCTAGCGGGGGTCGGAGAGACCCAGTACTTC
TRBD1,TRBJ2-4,-,TRBV30,CAWSIRTGMDIQYF,TGTGCCTGGAGTATCAGGACAGGGATGGACATTCAGTACTTC
-,TRBJ1-6,-,TRBV6-1,CASSDPAGMYNSPLHF,TGTGCCAGCAGTGATCCTGCAGGGATGTATAATTCACCCCTCCACTTT
TRBD2,TRBJ2-3,once,TRBV9,CASSTGLAGGRTDTQYF,TGTGCCAGCAGCACTGGACTAGCGGGAGGGAGGACAGATACGCAGTATTTT
-,TRBJ1-5,-,TRBV6-1,CASSEVRDGNQPQHF,TGTGCCAGCAGTGAAGTGAGGGATGGCAATCAGCCCCAGCATTTT
-,TRBJ1-6,-,TRBV25-1,CASTEGPYNSPLHF,TGTGCCAGCACCGAGGGCCCATATAATTCACCCCTCCACTTT
-,TRBJ1-1,-,TRBV5-1,CASSSLTGLGGTEAFF,TGCGCCAGCAGCTCCCTAACGGGCCTCGGAGGTACTGAAGCTTTCTTT
-,TRBJ2-3,-,TRBV5-1,CASNRWQVTDTQYF,TGCGCCTCAAACCGGTGGCAGGTCACAGATACGCAGTATTTT
-,TRBJ2-3,-,TRBV7-9,CAIPEGRNGTGADTQYF,TGTGCCATCCCGGAGGGTAGGAACGGGACTGGCGCAGATACGCAGTATTTT
TRBD1,TRBJ2-3,-,TRBV5-1,CASSLPAGGSTDTQYF,TGCGCCAGCAGCTTGCCGGCAGGGGGTAGTACAGATACGCAGTATTTT
-,TRBJ1-2,-,TRBV10-1,CASSDKTGYGYTF,TGCGCCAGCAGTGATAAGACAGGCTATGGCTACACCTTC
TRBD1,TRBJ1-1,-,TRBV18,CASSLDRVTEAFF,TGTGCCAGCTCACTGGACAGGGTTACTGAAGCTTTCTTT
-,TRBJ2-5,-,TRBV11-3,CASSLAQAFQETQYF,TGTGCCAGCAGCTTAGCGCAGGCGTTCCAAGAGACCCAGTACTTC
TRBD1,TRBJ2-3,-,TRBV6-5,CASSYSGQGSTDTQYF,TGTGCCAGCAGTTACTCCGGACAGGGTAGCACAGATACGCAGTATTTT
TRBD2,TRBJ2-1,-,TRBV6-2/TRBV6-3,CASSYLAGAGNEQFF,TGTGCCAGCAGTTACTTGGCGGGAGCGGGCAATGAGCAGTTCTTC
-,TRBJ2-1,-,TRBV29-1,CSVEQGLIYNEQFF,TGCAGCGTTGAGCAGGGACTCATATACAATGAGCAGTTCTTC
-,TRBJ1-1,-,TRBV11-3,CASSLVGGTEAFF,TGTGCCAGCAGCTTAGTGGGAGGCACTGAAGCTTTCTTT
-,TRBJ2-3,-,TRBV5-1,CASIASGAPSTDTQYF,TGCGCCAGCATCGCGAGTGGGGCCCCTAGCACAGATACGCAGTATTTT
-,TRBJ2-1,-,TRBV9,CASSVETGWNEQFF,TGTGCCAGCAGCGTAGAAACAGGGTGGAATGAGCAGTTCTTC
TRBD1,TRBJ2-6,-,TRBV6-1,CASSGGGRTGSSGANVLTF,TGTGCCAGCAGTGGAGGGGGAAGGACAGGGAGCTCCGGGGCCAACGTCCTGACTTTC
-,TRBJ1-1,few,TRBV29-1,CSSEGGAGWGTEAFF,TGCAGCTCTGAGGGGGGGGCAGGCTGGGGCACTGAAGCTTTCTTT
-,TRBJ1-2,-,TRBV27,CASRYLSSIVPRAYGYTF,TGTGCCAGCAGATACTTGAGCAGCATAGTCCCGAGGGCCTATGGCTACACCTTC
TRBD2,TRBJ2-3,-,TRBV6-6,CASSPLAGGRGADTQYF,TGTGCCAGCAGTCCACTAGCGGGGGGGCGGGGTGCAGATACGCAGTATTTT
TRBD1,TRBJ1-4,-,TRBV9,CASSRTGANEKLFF,TGTGCCAGCAGCCGGACAGGGGCTAATGAAAAACTGTTTTTT
TRBD2,TRBJ2-1,-,TRBV5-5,CASSPWGERGDNEQFF,TGTGCCAGCAGCCCTTGGGGGGAGCGGGGAGACAATGAGCAGTTCTTC
TRBD2,TRBJ2-1,-,TRBV7-3,CASSLGLAGYNEQFF,TGTGCCAGCAGCCTGGGACTAGCGGGTTACAATGAGCAGTTCTTC
TRBD1,TRBJ1-1,-,TRBV7-9,CASSARTGGNTEAFF,TGTGCCAGCAGCGCCCGGACAGGTGGGAACACTGAAGCTTTCTTT
-,TRBJ1-2,-,TRBV19,CASSAALPSYGYTF,TGTGCCAGTAGTGCGGCCCTTCCGTCCTATGGCTACACCTTC
-,TRBJ2-7,-,TRBV7-2,CASSLGGSGYEQYF,TGTGCCAGCAGCTTAGGTGGGAGCGGGTACGAGCAGTACTTC
-,TRBJ1-6,-,TRBV6-1,CASSEGEMRNSPLHF,TGTGCCAGCAGTGAAGGGGAGATGAGAAATTCACCCCTCCACTTT
-,TRBJ1-3,once,TRBV12-5,CASGMPGYLRTIYF,TGTGCTAGTGGTATGCCGGGATACCTGAGGACCATATATTTT
-,TRBJ1-2,-,TRBV29-1,CSVLKRGTYGYTF,TGCAGCGTCCTTAAAAGGGGGACCTATGGCTACACCTTC
TRBD1,TRBJ2-6,-,TRBV25-1,CASSESGTAGANVLTF,TGTGCCAGCAGTGAATCGGGGACAGCTGGGGCCAACGTCCTGACTTTC
-,TRBJ2-3,-,TRBV24-1,CATSDLRDFSTDTQYF,TGTGCCACCAGTGATTTGAGGGACTTTAGCACAGATACGCAGTATTTT
TRBD1,TRBJ1-1,-,TRBV4-1,CASSQGTGEFGTEAFF,TGCGCCAGCAGCCAGGGGACAGGGGAATTTGGCACTGAAGCTTTCTTT
TRBD1,TRBJ2-3,-,TRBV7-2,CASSFKRGRADTQYF,TGTGCCAGCAGCTTTAAGAGGGGGCGGGCAGATACGCAGTATTTT
TRBD1,TRBJ1-2,-,TRBV7-2,CASSFSGTVYGYTF,TGTGCCAGCAGCTTTTCCGGGACAGTCTATGGCTACACCTTC
TRBD1,TRBJ2-5,-,TRBV6-5,CASSLGTGLVTQYF,TGTGCCAGCAGCCTGGGGACAGGGCTTGTGACCCAGTACTTC
TRBD1,TRBJ1-2,-,TRBV27,CASSKARQGEYGYTF,TGTGCCAGCAGTAAGGCCAGACAGGGGGAGTATGGCTACACCTTC
TRBD2,TRBJ2-1,-,TRBV6-1,CASSDGTIVYNEQFF,TGTGCCAGCAGTGACGGGACTATAGTCTACAATGAGCAGTTCTTC
-,TRBJ1-2,-,TRBV5-6,CASSLSSDYGYTF,TGTGCCAGCAGCTTGTCGTCAGACTATGGCTACACCTTC
TRBD2,TRBJ2-1,-,TRBV6-1,CASSVPGLQNEQFF,TGTGCCAGCAGTGTCCCGGGACTACAAAATGAGCAGTTCTTC
-,TRBJ1-2,-,TRBV6-2/TRBV6-3,CASSSIRDNYGYTF,TGTGCCAGCAGTTCGATCAGGGATAACTATGGCTACACCTTC
-,TRBJ1-1,-,TRBV14,CASSQEGGGTEAFF,TGTGCCAGCAGCCAAGAAGGGGGTGGAACTGAAGCTTTCTTT